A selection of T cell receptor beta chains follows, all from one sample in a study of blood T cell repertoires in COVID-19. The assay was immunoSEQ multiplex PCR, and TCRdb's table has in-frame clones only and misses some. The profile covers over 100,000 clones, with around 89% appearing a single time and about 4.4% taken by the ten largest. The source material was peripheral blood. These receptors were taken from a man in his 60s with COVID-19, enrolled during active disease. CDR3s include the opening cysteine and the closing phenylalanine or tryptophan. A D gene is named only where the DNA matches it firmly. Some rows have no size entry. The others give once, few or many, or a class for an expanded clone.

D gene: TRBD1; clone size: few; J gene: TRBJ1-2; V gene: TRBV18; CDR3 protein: CASGRTGMDGYTF; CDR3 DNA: TGTGCCAGCGGTCGGACAGGGATGGATGGCTACACCTTC
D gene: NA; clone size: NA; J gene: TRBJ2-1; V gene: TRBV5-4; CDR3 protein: CASSLFTSYNEQFF; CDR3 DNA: TGTGCCAGCAGCTTGTTCACTTCCTACAATGAGCAGTTCTTC
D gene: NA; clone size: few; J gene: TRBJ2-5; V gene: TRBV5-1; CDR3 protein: CASSAQTRETQYF; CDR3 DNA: TGCGCCAGCAGCGCACAGACTAGAGAGACCCAGTACTTC
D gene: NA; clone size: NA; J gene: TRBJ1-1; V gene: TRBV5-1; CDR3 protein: CASSFVRTTEAFF; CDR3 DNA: TGCGCCAGCAGCTTCGTCCGAACTACTGAAGCTTTCTTT
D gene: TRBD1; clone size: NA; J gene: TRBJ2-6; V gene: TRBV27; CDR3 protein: CASSSPDGTGSSGANVLTF; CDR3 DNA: TGTGCCAGCAGTTCGCCGGACGGGACAGGGAGCTCTGGGGCCAACGTCCTGACTTTC
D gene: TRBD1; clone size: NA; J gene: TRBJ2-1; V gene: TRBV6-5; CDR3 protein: CASRQDRVGNEQFF; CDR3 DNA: TGTGCCAGCAGACAGGACAGGGTCGGCAATGAGCAGTTCTTC
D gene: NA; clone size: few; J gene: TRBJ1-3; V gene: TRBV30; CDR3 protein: CAWRLRQAGNTIYF; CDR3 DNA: TGTGCCTGGAGGCTAAGACAGGCTGGAAACACCATATATTTT
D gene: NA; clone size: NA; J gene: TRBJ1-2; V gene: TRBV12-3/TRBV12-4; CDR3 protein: CASSSGALGYTF; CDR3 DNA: TGTGCCAGCAGTTCAGGGGCGCTGGGCTACACCTTC
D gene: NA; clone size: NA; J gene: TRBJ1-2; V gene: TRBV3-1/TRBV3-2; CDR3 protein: CASSQDQGSYTF; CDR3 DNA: TGTGCCAGCAGCCAAGATCAGGGCAGCTACACCTTC
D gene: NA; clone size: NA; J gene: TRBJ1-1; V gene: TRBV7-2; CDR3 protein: CASSFFGSGTEAFF; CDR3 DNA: TGTGCCAGCAGCTTTTTCGGGAGCGGGACTGAAGCTTTCTTT
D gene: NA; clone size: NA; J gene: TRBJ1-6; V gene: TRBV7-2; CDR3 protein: CASSLVRQFNSPLHF; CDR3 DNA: TGTGCCAGCAGCTTAGTGCGACAGTTTAATTCACCCCTCCACTTT
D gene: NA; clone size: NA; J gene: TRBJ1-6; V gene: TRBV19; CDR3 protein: CASRHRERGNSPLHF; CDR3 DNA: TGTGCCAGCCGGCACAGGGAACGGGGTAATTCACCCCTCCACTTT
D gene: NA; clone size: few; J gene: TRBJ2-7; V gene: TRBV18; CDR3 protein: CASSLDGGALGEQYF; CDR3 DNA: TGTGCCAGCTCCCTGGATGGAGGGGCTCTTGGTGAGCAGTACTTC
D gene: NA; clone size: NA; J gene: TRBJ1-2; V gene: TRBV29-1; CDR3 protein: CSVDTNYGYTF; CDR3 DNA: TGCAGCGTTGATACTAACTATGGCTACACCTTC
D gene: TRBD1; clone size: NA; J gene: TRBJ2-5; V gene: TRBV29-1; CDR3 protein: CSIRTGSMSETQYF; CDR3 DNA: TGCAGCATTCGGACAGGGAGCATGTCAGAGACCCAGTACTTC
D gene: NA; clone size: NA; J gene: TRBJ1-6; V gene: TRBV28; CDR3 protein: CASSFRDSPRSPLHF; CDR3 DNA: TGTGCCAGCAGTTTTAGAGACAGTCCTCGATCACCCCTCCACTTT
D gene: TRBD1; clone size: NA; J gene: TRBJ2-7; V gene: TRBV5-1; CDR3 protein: CASSSIRTGGSYEQYF; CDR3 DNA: TGCGCCAGCAGCTCCATCCGGACAGGGGGCTCCTACGAGCAGTACTTC
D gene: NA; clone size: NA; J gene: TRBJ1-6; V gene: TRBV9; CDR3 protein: CASSVGGPNSPLHF; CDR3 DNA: TGTGCCAGCAGCGTAGGAGGGCCTAATTCACCCCTCCACTTT
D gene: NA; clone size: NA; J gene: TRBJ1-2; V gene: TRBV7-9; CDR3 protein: CASSLKGYGYTF; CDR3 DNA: TGTGCCAGCAGCTTAAAGGGGTATGGCTACACCTTC
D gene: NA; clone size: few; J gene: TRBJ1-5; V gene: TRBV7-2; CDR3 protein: CASSLEAVGNQPQHF; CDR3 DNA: TGTGCCAGCAGCTTGGAGGCAGTTGGCAATCAGCCCCAGCATTTT
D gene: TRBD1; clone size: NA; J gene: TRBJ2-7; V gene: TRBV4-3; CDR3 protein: CASDREYEQYF; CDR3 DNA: TGCGCCAGCGACAGGGAATACGAGCAGTACTTC
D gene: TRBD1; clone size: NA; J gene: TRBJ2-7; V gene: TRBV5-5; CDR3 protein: CASSFDRGIREQYF; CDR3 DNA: TGTGCCAGCAGCTTTGACAGGGGGATACGCGAGCAGTACTTC
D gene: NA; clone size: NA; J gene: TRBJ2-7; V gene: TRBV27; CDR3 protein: CASSPQVISSEQYF; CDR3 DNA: TGTGCCAGCAGTCCCCAGGTTATAAGCTCCGAGCAGTACTTC
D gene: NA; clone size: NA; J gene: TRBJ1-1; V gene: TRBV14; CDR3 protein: CASSPLGGMNTEAFF; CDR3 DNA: TGTGCCAGCAGCCCCCTGGGAGGCATGAACACTGAAGCTTTCTTT
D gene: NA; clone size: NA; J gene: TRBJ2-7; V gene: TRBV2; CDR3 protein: CASSGPGTNSYEQYF; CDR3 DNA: TGTGCCAGCAGTGGCCCCGGGACAAACTCCTACGAGCAGTACTTC
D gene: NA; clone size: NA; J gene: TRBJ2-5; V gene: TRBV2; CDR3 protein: CASSSPWQEGETQYF; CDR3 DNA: TGTGCCAGCAGTTCCCCGTGGCAGGAGGGAGAGACCCAGTACTTC
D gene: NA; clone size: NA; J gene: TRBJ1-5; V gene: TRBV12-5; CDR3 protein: CASGLGLDRYNQPQHF; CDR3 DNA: TGTGCTAGTGGTTTGGGTCTAGACAGATACAATCAGCCCCAGCATTTT
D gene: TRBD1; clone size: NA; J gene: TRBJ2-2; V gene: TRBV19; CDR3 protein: CASSVGQGYTGELFF; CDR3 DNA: TGTGCCAGTAGTGTGGGACAGGGCTACACCGGGGAGCTGTTTTTT
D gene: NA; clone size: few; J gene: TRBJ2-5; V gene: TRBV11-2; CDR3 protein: CASSLIPHGGSQETQYF; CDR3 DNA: TGTGCCAGCAGCTTAATCCCTCACGGGGGTTCCCAAGAGACCCAGTACTTC
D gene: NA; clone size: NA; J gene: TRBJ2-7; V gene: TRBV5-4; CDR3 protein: CASSSADRDYEQYF; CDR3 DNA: TGTGCCAGCAGCTCGGCGGACAGAGATTACGAGCAGTACTTC
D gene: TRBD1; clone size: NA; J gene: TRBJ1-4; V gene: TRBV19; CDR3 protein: CASTSGTGTWGGNEKLFF; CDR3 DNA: TGTGCCAGTACCTCCGGGACAGGGACCTGGGGCGGTAATGAAAAACTGTTTTTT
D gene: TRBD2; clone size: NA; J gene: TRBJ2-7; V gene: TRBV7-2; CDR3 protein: CASSLGLAGNYEQYF; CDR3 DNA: TGTGCCAGCAGCCTGGGACTAGCGGGGAACTACGAGCAGTACTTC
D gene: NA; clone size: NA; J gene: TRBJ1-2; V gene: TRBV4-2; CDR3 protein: CASSQDRGLYGYTF; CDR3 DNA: TGTGCCAGCAGCCAAGATAGGGGTTTGTATGGCTACACCTTC
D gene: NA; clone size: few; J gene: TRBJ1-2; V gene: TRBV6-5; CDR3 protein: CASEEVGGYTF; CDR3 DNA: TGTGCCAGCGAAGAGGTTGGGGGCTACACCTTC
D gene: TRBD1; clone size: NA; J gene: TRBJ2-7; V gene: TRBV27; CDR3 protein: CASSPGTGYNEQYF; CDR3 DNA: TGTGCCAGTTCTCCCGGGACAGGGTATAACGAGCAGTACTTC
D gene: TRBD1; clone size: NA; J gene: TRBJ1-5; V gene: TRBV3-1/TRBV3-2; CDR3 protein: CASSQTGERQPQHF; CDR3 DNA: TGTGCCAGCAGCCAAACAGGGGAGAGGCAGCCCCAGCATTTT
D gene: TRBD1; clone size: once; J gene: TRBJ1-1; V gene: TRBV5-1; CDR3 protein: CASSSGQGGEAFF; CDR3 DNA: TGCGCCAGCAGTTCGGGACAGGGTGGAGAAGCTTTCTTT
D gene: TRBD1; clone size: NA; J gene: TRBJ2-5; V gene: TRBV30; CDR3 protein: CAWSPLGQGKETQYF; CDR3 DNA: TGTGCCTGGAGTCCCCTGGGACAGGGTAAAGAGACCCAGTACTTC
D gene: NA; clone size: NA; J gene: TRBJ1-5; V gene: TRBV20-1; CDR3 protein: CSATKDQPQHF; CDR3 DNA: TGCAGTGCTACTAAAGATCAGCCCCAGCATTTT
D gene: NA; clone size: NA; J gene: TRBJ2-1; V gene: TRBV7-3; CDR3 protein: CASSLRGAYNEQFF; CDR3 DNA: TGTGCCAGCAGCTTACGGGGGGCTTACAATGAGCAGTTCTTC
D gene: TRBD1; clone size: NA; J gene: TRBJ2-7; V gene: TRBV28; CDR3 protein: CASSTGTGSNEQYF; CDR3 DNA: TGTGCCAGCAGTACCGGGACAGGGTCAAACGAGCAGTACTTC
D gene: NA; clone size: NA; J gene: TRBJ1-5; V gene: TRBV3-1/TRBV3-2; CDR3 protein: CASSQEGGAGSNQPQHF; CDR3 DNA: TGTGCCAGCAGCCAAGAAGGGGGGGCAGGGAGCAATCAGCCCCAGCATTTT
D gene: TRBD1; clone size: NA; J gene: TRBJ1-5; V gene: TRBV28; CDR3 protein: CASSSWTGGGNQPQHF; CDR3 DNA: TGTGCCAGCAGTTCCTGGACAGGGGGCGGCAATCAGCCCCAGCATTTT
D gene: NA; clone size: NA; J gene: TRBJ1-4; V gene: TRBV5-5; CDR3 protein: CASSLAGTSNEKLFF; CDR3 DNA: TGTGCCAGCAGCTTGGCCGGGACATCTAATGAAAAACTGTTTTTT
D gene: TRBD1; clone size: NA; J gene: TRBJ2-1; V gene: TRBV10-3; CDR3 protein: CAISEQGTYNEQFF; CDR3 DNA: TGTGCCATCAGTGAACAGGGGACCTACAATGAGCAGTTCTTC
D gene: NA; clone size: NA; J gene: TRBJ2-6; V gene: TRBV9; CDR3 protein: CASSGWESSGANVLTF; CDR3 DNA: TGTGCCAGCAGCGGTTGGGAGAGCTCTGGGGCCAACGTCCTGACTTTC
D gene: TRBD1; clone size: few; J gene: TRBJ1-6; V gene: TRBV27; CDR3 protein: CASSPGQGARNSPLHF; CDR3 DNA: TGTGCCAGCAGCCCGGGACAGGGGGCGAGGAATTCACCCCTCCACTTT
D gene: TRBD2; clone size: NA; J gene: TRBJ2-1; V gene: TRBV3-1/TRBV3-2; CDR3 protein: CASSQSQGLAVNEQFF; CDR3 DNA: TGTGCCAGCAGCCAATCCCAGGGACTAGCGGTCAATGAGCAGTTCTTC
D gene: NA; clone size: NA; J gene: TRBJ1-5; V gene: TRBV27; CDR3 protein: CASSLLWRGNQPQHF; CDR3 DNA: TGTGCCAGCAGTTTATTGTGGCGGGGCAATCAGCCCCAGCATTTT
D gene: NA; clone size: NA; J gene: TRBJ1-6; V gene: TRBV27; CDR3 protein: CASSVGLLYNSPLHF; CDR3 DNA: TGTGCCAGCAGTGTGGGACTTCTCTATAATTCACCCCTCCACTTT
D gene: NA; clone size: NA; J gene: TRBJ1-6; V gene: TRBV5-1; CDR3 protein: CASSLGAGYNSPLHF; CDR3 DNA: TGCGCCAGCAGCCTAGGGGCAGGGTATAATTCACCCCTCCACTTT
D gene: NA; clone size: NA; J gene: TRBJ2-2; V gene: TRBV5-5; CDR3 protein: CASSLAATGTGELFF; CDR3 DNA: TGTGCCAGCAGCTTGGCAGCGACGGGCACCGGGGAGCTGTTTTTT
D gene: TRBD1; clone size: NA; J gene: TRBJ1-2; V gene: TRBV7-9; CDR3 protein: CASSPSSGQGLGGYTF; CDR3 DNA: TGTGCCAGCAGCCCTTCCTCGGGACAGGGGCTTGGTGGCTACACCTTC
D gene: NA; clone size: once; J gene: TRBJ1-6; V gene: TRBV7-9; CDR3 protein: CASSLTVETGGSPLHF; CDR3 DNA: TGTGCCAGCAGCTTAACGGTGGAGACAGGCGGGTCACCCCTCCACTTT
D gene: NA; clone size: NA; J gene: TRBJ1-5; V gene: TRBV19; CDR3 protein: CASNPGGSPNQPQHF; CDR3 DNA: TGTGCCAGTAACCCCGGGGGATCTCCCAATCAGCCCCAGCATTTT